This TCR beta chain was identified in a study of Ad26.COV2.S vaccination and SARS-CoV-2 variants (dated by TCRdb to about 2021). Regarding the complete study: Donors in the vaccine arm were drawn from COV1001, a phase I-IIa trial of Ad26.COV2.S in healthy adults that was multicentre, randomized, double-blind and placebo-controlled. The TCR-sequenced set comprised approximately 32 samples: about 19 Ad26.COV2.S vaccine recipients, 5 placebo recipients and 8 SARS-CoV-2 convalescent individuals. Dosing of Ad26.COV2.S was intramuscular, at either 5x10^10 or 1x10^11 viral particles, delivered as one shot or as two shots spaced 56 days apart. Trial participants were randomized into five groups of five, in which low-dose or high-dose Ad26.COV2.S was given once or twice, or placebo was given on both occasions. Blinding of investigators to trial group allocation was maintained during experiments and outcome assessment. TCRbeta repertoire sequencing was used to assess the specificity and breadth of SARS-CoV-2-reactive T cell receptors after Ad26.COV2.S vaccination. The investigation overall reported the following: The study lacked the statistical power to compare responses across vaccine doses or regimens. Vaccine and placebo recipients had similar non-spike TCR breadth, a finding consistent with the vaccine containing only spike. Spike-specific TCR breadth was higher in Ad26.COV2.S recipients than in placebo recipients (P = 0.0014). Substantial breadth of spike-specific CD8+ and CD4+ T cell responses was reported after vaccination. The authors noted that the TCR breadth and depth analyses may have underestimated total T cell responses.

V drops 3 bases and J drops 2 bases, leaving 18 bases in between. According to the germline V gene, CDR1 reads SGHAT and CDR2 reads FQNNGV. Including cysteine and phenylalanine, the CDR3 has 17 amino acids. Only CDR3 DNA remains: 51 bases, in frame from the first base. The sample's treatment or condition, from its label and the paper: around 19 received Ad26.COV2.S at low or high dose, single or two shots; a few received placebo; per-sample allocation not given. For vaccine and placebo recipients, repertoires were sequenced using samples collected on day 63 after the first injection. In Cohort 1b, around 25 adults aged 18-55 years were enrolled at a single site in Boston, USA, between 29 July and 7 August 2020. Ad26.COV2.S consisted of a replication-incompetent adenovirus type 26 vector by which a prefusion-stabilized SARS-CoV-2 spike protein from the original Wuhan strain was expressed. As concerns this clone: Its antigen remains unidentified. The input lacks base qualities; no much larger clone sits a single base away.

The immunoSEQ Assay was used to sequence TCRbeta CDR3 regions. After extraction, genomic DNA underwent amplification by bias-controlled multiplex PCR, followed by high-throughput sequencing. The authors' pipeline ran thus. To quantify the absolute abundance of every unique TCRbeta CDR3 region, sequences were collapsed and filtered. Usable DNA was measured by amplifying reference genes present in all nucleated cells, and TCRbeta template counts were normalized to that usable DNA to estimate T cell fraction. Repertoire TCRs were annotated as SARS-CoV-2-specific by exact matching of V gene, CDR3 amino acid sequence and J gene to a known reactive TCR set. The reference SARS-CoV-2 TCR set came from MIRA and was filtered for enrichment in COVID-19-positive ImmuneCODE repertoires, removing public or cross-reactive TCRs. Using the MIRA antigens, annotated TCRs were further analysed by specific ORF or by position within an ORF. Breadth was defined as annotated unique rearrangements over total unique productive rearrangements; depth was the summed frequency of those rearrangements. Group comparisons of TCR breadth used two-sided Wilcoxon rank-sum tests. In its TCRdb copy, this immuneACCESS table keeps in-frame sequences only and misses some clones. Where compared with another copy, unresolved V genes explain less than half of these, and the others have no known cause. V, J and clone size reflect that table, while D and trimming were determined from the DNA. Within this sample are approximately 300,000 clones, with around four fifths of them counted one time only. The ten largest make up 2.1% of the sample.

In this chain, TRBV11-2 is recombined with TRBJ2-3; the D region possibly corresponds to TRBD1 (6 bases align). The source material was peripheral blood, sampled in a trial of Ad26.COV2.S vaccine versus placebo. This clonotype originated in a person between 18 and 59 years old who received the Ad26.COV2.S COVID-19 vaccine or a placebo. Here is the DNA: TGTGCCAGCAGCTTTTCCTCCACAGGGTCCTTCACAGATACGCAGTATTTT. Translated, it reads CASSFSSTGSFTDTQYF. The entire variable domain, with the stretches around the CDR3 drawn from the reference TRBV11-2 and TRBJ2-3 proteins, is EAGVAQSPRYKIIEKRQSVAFWCNPISGHATLYWYQQILGQGPKLLIQFQNNGVVDDSQLPKDRFSAERLKGVDSTLKIQPAKLEDSAVYLCASSFSSTGSFTDTQYFGPGTRLTVL.